This TCR beta chain is drawn from a study of T cells in localized non-small cell lung cancer. In regard to this clone: Its cognate antigen is unknown.

The CDR3 contains 16 residues. V was shortened by 1 base and J by 2 bases, with 14 bases between the two germline ends. CDR1 and CDR2 from the germline V gene are SGHDN and FVKESK. Regarding the study as a whole: The appearance of a median approximately 60 of the top 100 tumor clones was seen in adjacent lung. Sequencing involved a lone tumor region, leaving heterogeneity possible. Higher adjacent-lung clonality was associated with shorter survival. Clonality of T cells reached its maximum in uninvolved adjacent lung, surpassing tumor.

Sequencing was performed with immunoSEQ multiplex PCR; in TCRdb, only in-frame clones are kept and a portion is missing. Here the sample spans under 45,000 clones, 65% to 90% being singletons. Sample: PBMCs, taken before any cancer treatment. This clonotype was sampled from a man aged 35 to 69 with stage II lung adenocarcinoma. The chain joins TRBV14 to TRBJ2-5; D call uncertain. The CDR3 DNA is TGTGCCAGCAGCCAAGGGTACGAGTTTTTACAAGAGACCCAGTACTTC. It codes for CASSQGYEFLQETQYF.